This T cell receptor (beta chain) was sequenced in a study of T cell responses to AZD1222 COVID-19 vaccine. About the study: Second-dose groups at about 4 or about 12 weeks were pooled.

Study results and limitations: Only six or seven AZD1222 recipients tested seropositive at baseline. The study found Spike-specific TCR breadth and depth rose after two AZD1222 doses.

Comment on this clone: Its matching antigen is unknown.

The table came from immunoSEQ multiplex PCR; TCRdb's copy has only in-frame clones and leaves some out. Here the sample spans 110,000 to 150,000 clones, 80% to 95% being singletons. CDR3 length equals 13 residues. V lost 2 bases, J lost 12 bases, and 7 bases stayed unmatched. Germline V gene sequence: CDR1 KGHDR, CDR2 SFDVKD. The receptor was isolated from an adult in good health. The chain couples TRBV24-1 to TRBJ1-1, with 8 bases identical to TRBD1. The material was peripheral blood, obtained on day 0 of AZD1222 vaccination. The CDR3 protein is CATSDWAGGKTFF. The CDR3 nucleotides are TGTGCCACCAGTGATTGGGCAGGGGGCAAGACTTTCTTT.